The 19 T cell receptor beta chains presented below share a single source sample, sequenced in a study of monozygotic twins with inflammatory bowel disease. TCRdb re-analyzed the 5' RACE reads; it lists each CDR3 protein once, without DNA. The sample shows just over 300,000 distinct CDR3 sequences, and 5.6% sits with its ten largest clones. Sequencing input: blood. The receptors derive from a human donor with ulcerative colitis or Crohn's disease, or a healthy co-twin of an affected twin (not recorded which).

V usage is TRBV27 and J usage is TRBJ1-2. This CDR3 spans 14 amino acids. Germline loops: CDR1 MNHEY, CDR2 SMNVEV (reference sequence). CDR3 protein: CASSFRTPNYGYTF.

The genes are TRBV2 and TRBJ2-7. The germline CDR1 and CDR2 sequences are SNHLY and FYNNEI. There are 13 residues in the CDR3. The CDR3 loop is CASSDLRAYEQYF.

The chain recombines TRBV5-1 with TRBJ1-3. Germline V gene lookup returns CDR1 SGHRS and CDR2 YFSETQ. This CDR3 comprises 15 residues. The CDR3 sequence is CASSFEQYSGNTIYF.

The V call is TRBV28, the J call TRBJ1-2. The CDR3 covers 14 residues. Germline CDR1 is MDHEN and CDR2 is SYDVKM. CDR3 loop: CASSLDETRYGYTF.

This chain joins TRBV28 and TRBJ2-7; lacking DNA, the TRBD2 call made by TCRdb goes unchecked. The V gene's germline CDR1 is MDHEN and CDR2 SYDVKM. CDR3 length equals 15 residues. CDR3 region: CASSSERVPSYEQYF.

J is TRBJ2-7 and V is TRBV9; lacking DNA, the TRBD2 call made by TCRdb goes unchecked. The CDR3 has 14 amino acids. Germline values: CDR1 SGDLS, CDR2 YYNGEE. The CDR3 reads CASSHRLADYEQYF.

The CDR3 here is CASEIGYEQYF. The V gene is TRBV28, the J gene TRBJ2-7. This CDR3 region has 11 residues. The germline CDR1 and CDR2 sequences are MDHEN and SYDVKM.

The V and J genes are TRBV28 and TRBJ2-3; TCRdb designates TRBD2, a call that cannot be tested without DNA. The CDR3 contains 20 residues. Germline CDR1 MDHEN, CDR2 SYDVKM. CDR3 loop: CASSLLDIQREIPSTDTQYF.

This chain connects TRBV5-6 to TRBJ2-3; no DNA is available, so the TRBD1 call from TCRdb remains unchecked. From germline, CDR1 is SGHDT and CDR2 YYEEEE. This CDR3 is built from 15 residues. The CDR3 region is CASSADRGQTDTQYF.

The V and J genes are TRBV7-9 and TRBJ2-3. The CDR3 totals 15 residues. CDR1 is SEHNR, CDR2 FQNEAQ, per germline (reference sequence). The CDR3 region is CASSYGSNNADTQYF.

The CDR3 spells CASRPASGGNEQYF. V usage is TRBV12-3 or TRBV12-4 and J usage is TRBJ2-7; there is no DNA to check the TCRdb D call of TRBD1. The CDR3 has 14 residues.

The chain recombines TRBV24-1 with TRBJ2-2. Germline-derived CDR1 and CDR2 are KGHDR and SFDVKD. The CDR3 has 14 amino acids. This CDR3 reads CATSGSGSTGELFF.

CDR3 region: CASSQRRPEGRNEKLFF. The gene calls are TRBV5-6 and TRBJ1-4; the TCRdb D gene call, TRBD1, has no DNA to confirm it. Germline V gene data show CDR1 as SGHDT and CDR2 as YYEEEE. This CDR3 has 17 residues.

This sequence joins TRBV5-1 and TRBJ2-1; the D call from TCRdb, TRBD1, cannot be confirmed without DNA. The germline V gene encodes CDR1 SGHRS and CDR2 YFSETQ. The length of the CDR3 is 16 residues. CDR3 sequence: CAGSQGTGGPLNEQFF.

The V call is TRBV7-2, the J call TRBJ2-6; the TCRdb D gene call, TRBD2, has no DNA to confirm it. This CDR3 region has 18 residues. CDR1 is SGHTA, CDR2 FQGNSA, per germline. CDR3 region: CASSLRGGGDSGANVLTF.

V and J are TRBV24-1 and TRBJ1-1. Germline values: CDR1 KGHDR, CDR2 SFDVKD. This CDR3 contains 15 residues. The chain's CDR3 is CATSESGRQNTEAFF.

The chain couples TRBV24-1 to TRBJ2-5; TCRdb calls TRBD1, which cannot be checked without DNA. The length of the CDR3 is 13 residues. Germline values: CDR1 KGHDR, CDR2 SFDVKD. The CDR3 here is CATSVRGKETQYF.

This chain uses TRBV28 with TRBJ1-3; there is no DNA to check the TCRdb D call of TRBD1. This CDR3 comprises 15 residues. The germline V gene encodes CDR1 MDHEN and CDR2 SYDVKM. The CDR3 reads CASTEVTGLGNTIYF.

The rearrangement links TRBV6-1 to TRBJ1-1; the TCRdb D gene call, TRBD1, has no DNA to confirm it. There are 13 residues in the CDR3. In germline, CDR1 is MNHNS, CDR2 SASEGT. The CDR3 spells CASKGQGTTEAFF.